This T cell receptor beta chain was sequenced for a study of control samples from healthy donors and cancer patients. Assay used: immunoSEQ multiplex PCR; TCRdb lists only in-frame clones, some missing. The table lists some 76,000 clones, roughly 86% of them singletons, with over 15% in the top ten. V lost 5 bases, J lost 1 base, and 4 bases stayed unmatched. The CDR3 sequence is 15 residues long. Germline V lookup: CDR1 KGHSH, CDR2 LQKENI. The sequenced sample consisted of PBMCs. This sequence was found in a man between 60 and 75 years old with lung cancer. This chain uses TRBV18 with TRBJ2-5; 10 bases match TRBD2. The chain's CDR3 is CASSSPSGGQETQYF. CDR3 in DNA: TGTGCCAGCTCATCGCCTAGCGGGGGCCAAGAGACCCAGTACTTC.